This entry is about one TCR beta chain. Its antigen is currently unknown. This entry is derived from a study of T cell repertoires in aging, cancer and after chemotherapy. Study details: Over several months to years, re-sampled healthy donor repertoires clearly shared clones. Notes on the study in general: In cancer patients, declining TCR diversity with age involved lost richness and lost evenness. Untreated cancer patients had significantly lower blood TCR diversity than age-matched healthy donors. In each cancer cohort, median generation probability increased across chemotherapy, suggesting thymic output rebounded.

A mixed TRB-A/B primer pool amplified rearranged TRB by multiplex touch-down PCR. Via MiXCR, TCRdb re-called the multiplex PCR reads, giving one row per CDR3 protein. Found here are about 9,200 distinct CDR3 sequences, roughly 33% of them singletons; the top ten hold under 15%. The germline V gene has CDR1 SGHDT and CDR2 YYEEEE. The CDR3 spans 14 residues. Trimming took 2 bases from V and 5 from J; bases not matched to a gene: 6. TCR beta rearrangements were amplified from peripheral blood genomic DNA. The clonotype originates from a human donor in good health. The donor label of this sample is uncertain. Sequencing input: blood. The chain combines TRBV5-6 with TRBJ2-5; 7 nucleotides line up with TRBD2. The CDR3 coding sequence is TGTGCCAGCAGCTTTTCGCGGGAGTGGGAGACCCAGTACTTC. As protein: CASSFSREWETQYF.